This T cell receptor (beta chain) was obtained from a study of CD8+ T cells in alopecia areata. Findings of the study overall: Elevated clonality characterized lesional scalp relative to normal scalp, particularly in alopecia totalis/universalis. Compared with mice, patients displayed less clear TCR sharing, possibly for HLA-related reasons.

Extracted from the samples, RNA was reverse transcribed into cDNA to serve as the sequencing template. Repertoires were generated with immunoSEQ multiplex PCR, while TCRdb's copy carries only in-frame clones and drops some. The sample records about 200,000 clones, about 56% being singletons. Comment on this clone: What it recognizes is unknown.

Looked up from germline, CDR1 is SGHDN and CDR2 is FVKESK. V lost 6 bases and J lost 11, with 13 bases in between. This CDR3 region has 11 residues. The gene calls are TRBV14 and TRBJ2-5; D is perhaps TRBD2 (6 bases). Sequencing was performed on CD8+ T cells sorted from blood. The TCR comes from a human donor in good health. CDR3 sequence reads: CASSYSGEQYF. In nucleotides, the CDR3 is TGTGCCAGCAGTTACTCGGGAGAGCAGTACTTC.